This TCR beta chain derives from a study of CD8 T cells in ankylosing spondylitis. General study findings and limits: Peripheral blood held disease-linked clones only at relatively low frequency, and these were CD8+. As reported, disease-linked clones showed significant enrichment in matched ankylosing spondylitis synovial fluid. Typical of ankylosing spondylitis blood, it appeared, was a TCR beta motif of fewer than 10 highly homologous variants.

This clonotype was detected a few times. Its matching antigen is unknown. Scientists made TCR beta libraries using quantitative 5'-RACE with molecular barcodes. TCRdb re-analysed the 5' RACE reads in MiXCR, keeping a single row per CDR3 protein. This table holds just under 550,000 distinct CDR3 sequences, 12% found once. Sequenced material: blood, either unsorted or a sorted T cell fraction (not recorded which). This receptor was identified in a male donor with ankylosing spondylitis.

CDR3 in amino acids: CASHRDVHNEQFF. The CDR3 DNA is TGCGCCAGTCACAGGGATGTTCACAATGAGCAGTTCTTC. The chain uses TRBV5-1 and TRBJ2-1, with D maybe TRBD1 (6 bases). CDR1 is SGHRS and CDR2 is YFSETQ in the germline V gene. CDR3 length: 13 amino acids. The V gene lost 8 bases and the J gene lost 5 bases, with 14 bases spanning the gap.